The sample holds a few counts of the clone carrying this T cell receptor beta chain. The antigen is unknown. Relative to the germline gene, one junction end is altered; a read error may explain this. This entry belongs to a study of T cells after yellow fever vaccination. Study-level results: The study re-detected most primary-vaccination clones after the booster (around 96% CD4, almost 90% CD8). Although the secondary response was weaker, it peaked faster, at day 5 versus 15.

5'RACE template switching generated TCR cDNA, adding a universal primer site and UMIs. Each CDR3 protein gets one entry after TCRdb re-called the 5' RACE reads with MiXCR. This table has about 170,000 distinct CDR3 sequences, 6.2% appearing once. The CDR3 is 12 residues long. Per germline, CDR1 DFQATT and CDR2 SNEGSKA (reference sequence). The sample was CD4+ T cells sorted from PBMCs, taken on the day of the first yellow fever vaccination. The sequence was obtained from a man between 18 and 35 years old who received the YFV17D yellow fever vaccine. The V and J genes are TRBV20-1 and TRBJ1-1; D remains unclear. DNA for the CDR3: TGCAGGGCTACGCTCCCGGACCGCGAAGCTTTCTTT. Its translation is CRATLPDREAFF.